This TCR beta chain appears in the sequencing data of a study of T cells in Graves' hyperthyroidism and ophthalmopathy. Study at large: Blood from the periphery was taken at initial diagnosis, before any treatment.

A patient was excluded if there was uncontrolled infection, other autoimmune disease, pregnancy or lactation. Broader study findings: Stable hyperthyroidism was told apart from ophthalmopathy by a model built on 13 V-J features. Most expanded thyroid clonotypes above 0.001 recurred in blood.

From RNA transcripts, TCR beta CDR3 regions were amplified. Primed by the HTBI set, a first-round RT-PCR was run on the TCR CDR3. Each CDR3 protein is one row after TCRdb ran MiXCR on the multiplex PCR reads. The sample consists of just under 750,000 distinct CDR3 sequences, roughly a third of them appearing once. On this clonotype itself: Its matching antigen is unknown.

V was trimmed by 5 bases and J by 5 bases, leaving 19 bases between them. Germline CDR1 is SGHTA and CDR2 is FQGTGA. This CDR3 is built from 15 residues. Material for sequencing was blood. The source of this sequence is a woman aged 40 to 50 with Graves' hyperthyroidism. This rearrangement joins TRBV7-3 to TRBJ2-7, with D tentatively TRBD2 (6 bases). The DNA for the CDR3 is TGTGCCAGCAGCGGGGGTAGGAGGGATCGGCACGAGCAGTACTTC. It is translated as CASSGGRRDRHEQYF.